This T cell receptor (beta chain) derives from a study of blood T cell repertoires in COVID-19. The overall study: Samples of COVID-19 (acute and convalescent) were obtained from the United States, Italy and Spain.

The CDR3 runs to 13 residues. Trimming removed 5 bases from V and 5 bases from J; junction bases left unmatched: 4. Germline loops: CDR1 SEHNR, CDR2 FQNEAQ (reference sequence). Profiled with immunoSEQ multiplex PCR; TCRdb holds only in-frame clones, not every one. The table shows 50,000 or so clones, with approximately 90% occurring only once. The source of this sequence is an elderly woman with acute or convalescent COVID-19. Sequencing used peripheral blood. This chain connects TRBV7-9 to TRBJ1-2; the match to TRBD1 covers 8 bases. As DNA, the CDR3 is TGTGCCAGCAGCCAGGACAGGGAATATGGCTACACCTTC. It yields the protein CASSQDREYGYTF.